This TCR beta chain was documented in a study of blood T cell repertoires in COVID-19. Study at large: PBMCs, B-cell-depleted T cells, or T cells were the source of the cDNA or gDNA that made up the material.

The table came from immunoSEQ multiplex PCR; TCRdb's copy has only in-frame clones and leaves some out. Of approximately 130,000 clones detected, 75% to 85% appear once; the ten largest clones hold roughly 20%. With V trimmed by 6 bases and J by 4 bases, 9 bases remained unmatched. The CDR3 runs to 14 residues. Looked up from germline, CDR1 is MNHEY and CDR2 is SVGEGT. The V gene is TRBV6-2 or TRBV6-3, the J gene TRBJ2-7, with 7 nucleotides matching TRBD1. The sequencing input was peripheral blood. The TCR comes from a man older than 75 with acute or convalescent COVID-19. CDR3 nucleotide sequence: TGTGCCAGCAGCACGGAGACAGGGCGGTACGAGCAGTACTTC. It translates to CASSTETGRYEQYF.